The entry below describes one T cell receptor (beta chain). No antigen is known for it. The sequenced fragment ends 3 residues before the CDR3 boundary, so the rest is inferred from the germline J gene. Profiling relied on immunoSEQ multiplex PCR, and the TCRdb table lists in-frame clones only, not all of them. Observed are under 40,000 clones, no singletons, with the top ten taking roughly 5.6%. The CDR3 totals 16 residues. V was clipped by 4 bases and J by 8 bases, with 18 bases between them. Germline V lookup: CDR1 LNHDA, CDR2 SQIVND (reference sequence). This record comes from a study of T cell clonality in common variable immunodeficiency. Study conclusions and caveats: CVID subjects had higher TCRbeta clonality than healthy controls, most marked in about a third. Common variable immunodeficiency TCR beta sequences reportedly had fewer deletions and N-nucleotide insertions.

The receptor was isolated from a human donor with common variable immunodeficiency. Sequenced input: peripheral blood mononuclear cells. The genes are TRBV19 and TRBJ2-6; D is ambiguous. CDR3 sequence: CASSSIPTGRSNVLTF. The part of the CDR3 DNA that was read is TGTGCCAGTAGTAGTATCCCAACCGGTCGGTCCAACGTC.